The 12 T cell receptor beta chains below all came from one sample that was sequenced in a study of radiotherapy plus CTLA-4 blockade in lung cancer. TCRdb's table, derived via immunoSEQ multiplex PCR, lists solely in-frame clones and lacks some. The sample carries 80,000 or so clones, around 81% recorded once. Here the sequenced sample was peripheral blood, taken from a patient treated with radiotherapy plus ipilimumab. Source of these receptors: a human donor with non-small cell lung cancer who had a partial response to radiotherapy plus ipilimumab. Some clones in this sample may be carry-over from other donors' samples.

The V and J genes are TRBV7-9 and TRBJ1-1; D gene uncertain. V lost 5 bases, J lost 0 bases, and 16 bases lay in between. The CDR3 sequence is 16 residues long. Germline CDR1 SEHNR, CDR2 FQNEAQ (reference sequence). In nucleotides, the CDR3 is TGTGCCAGCAGCCCACCCGTAACAAATTTGAACACTGAAGCTTTCTTT. It encodes CASSPPVTNLNTEAFF.

The rearrangement joins TRBV6-5 to TRBJ2-3; 11 nucleotides agree with TRBD2. Germline V gene sequence: CDR1 MNHEY, CDR2 SVGAGI. The CDR3 extends over 15 amino acids. The ends lost 5 bases at V and 6 bases at J; junction bases unmatched: 7. CDR3 DNA: TGTGCCAGCAGTCCGGTAGGGACTAGCGGTGATACGCAGTATTTT. Amino acid sequence: CASSPVGTSGDTQYF.

The chain recombines TRBV19 with TRBJ1-1; D may be TRBD1 (5 bases). Germline V gene lookup returns CDR1 LNHDA and CDR2 SQIVND (reference sequence). Trimming removed 7 bases from V and 9 bases from J, with 18 bases in between. This CDR3 is built from 13 residues. CDR3 residues: CASKNLDSAQAFF. The CDR3 DNA is TGTGCCAGTAAAAATTTAGACAGTGCCCAAGCTTTCTTT.

The CDR3 coding sequence is TGTGCCAGCAGCTTTACCGGGACTTTCAATGAGCAGTTCTTC. Translated, it gives CASSFTGTFNEQFF. The rearrangement uses TRBV13 and TRBJ2-1, with D possibly being TRBD2 (6 bases). Germline V gene sequence: CDR1 PRHDT, CDR2 FYEKMQ (reference sequence). The CDR3 contains 14 residues. The V and J ends lost 3 bases and 6 bases respectively, with 12 bases between them. The variable domain in full, with the rest retrieved from reference TRBV13 and TRBJ2-1, is AAGVIQSPRHLIKEKRETATLKCYPIPRHDTVYWYQQGPGQDPQFLISFYEKMQSDKGSIPDRFSAQQFSDYHSELNMSSLELGDSALYFCASSFTGTFNEQFFGPGTRLTVL.

The chain uses TRBV7-9 and TRBJ1-2, with D perhaps matching TRBD1 (5 bases). The CDR3 has 14 amino acids. With 5 bases removed from V and 4 bases from J, the gap between germline ends came to 14 bases. Germline loops: CDR1 SEHNR, CDR2 FQNEAQ (reference sequence). CDR3 sequence: CASSKEGVVYGYTF. DNA for the CDR3: TGTGCCAGCAGCAAGGAAGGGGTGGTCTATGGCTACACCTTC.

A remark on this clone: Other DNA sequences of this sample code for an identical CDR3. V usage is TRBV9 and J usage is TRBJ2-3, with D perhaps TRBD1 (6 bases). Germline CDR1 is SGDLS and CDR2 is YYNGEE. CDR3 length: 16 amino acids. Trimming stripped 1 base from V and 0 bases from J, with 12 bases between. The DNA of the CDR3 is TGTGCCAGCAGCGTATCCGGACAGTCTAGCACAGATACGCAGTATTTT. This translates into CASSVSGQSSTDTQYF.

This chain joins TRBV7-6 and TRBJ2-3; no reliable D call. The CDR3 has 14 amino acids. Trimming left V 4 bases short and J 6 bases short, with 14 bases between. Per the germline V gene, CDR1 is SGHVS and CDR2 is FNYEAQ. The CDR3 bases are TGTGCCAGCAGCTCCCAGATCCCCCCCGATACGCAGTATTTT. Protein sequence: CASSSQIPPDTQYF.

The table lists this clone with a count of one. The chain couples TRBV4-3 to TRBJ2-3; the D gene is possibly TRBD2 (5 bases). V lost 4 bases and J 0 bases, leaving 14 bases between the germline ends. There are 16 residues in the CDR3. In germline, CDR1 is LGHNA, CDR2 YSLEER. The CDR3 sequence is CASSRGAVSSTDTQYF. The CDR3 DNA is TGCGCCAGCAGCCGGGGAGCGGTTTCTAGCACAGATACGCAGTATTTT.

This clone turned up a few times. The chain joins TRBV7-6 to TRBJ2-3; D gene ambiguous. The V end lost 5 bases, the J end lost 5 bases, and 8 bases lay between the germline ends. Germline CDR1 reads SGHVS; CDR2 reads FNYEAQ. The CDR3 loop spans 12 amino acids. DNA for the CDR3: TGTGCCAGCAGCCCAGAGGAAGATACGCAGTATTTT. Its translation: CASSPEEDTQYF.

The rearrangement joins TRBV7-9 to TRBJ2-3, with 9 bases aligning to TRBD2. CDR1 is SEHNR, CDR2 FQNEAQ, per germline (reference sequence). The junction had 0 bases not matched to a gene; V was cut back by 4 bases and J by 1 base. The CDR3 has 14 amino acids. DNA for the CDR3: TGTGCCAGCAGCTGGACTAGCGGCACAGATACGCAGTATTTT. Translated, it gives CASSWTSGTDTQYF.

This clone was found a few times. The chain links TRBV4-3 to TRBJ2-6, with 10 nucleotides matching TRBD2. There are 19 residues in the CDR3. Unmatched junction bases numbered 5, after V lost 0 bases and J lost 0 bases. Germline V gives CDR1 LGHNA, CDR2 YSLEER. The CDR3 loop reads CASSQDLAGGPSGANVLTF. The CDR3 DNA is TGCGCCAGCAGCCAAGATTTAGCGGGGGGACCCTCTGGGGCCAACGTCCTGACTTTC.

The J gene is TRBJ2-7, the V gene TRBV18; 7 bases are shared with TRBD2. V lost 6 bases, J lost 3 bases, and 5 bases stayed unmatched. The CDR3 runs 13 residues. CDR1 is KGHSH and CDR2 is LQKENI in the germline V gene. CDR3 nucleotides: TGTGCCAGCTCGCGGGACTATGTCTACGAGCAGTACTTC. As protein: CASSRDYVYEQYF.